This T cell receptor beta chain was observed in a study of identical twins. TCRdb itself ran the 5' RACE reads through MiXCR, one entry per CDR3 protein. The data hold 300,000 to 400,000 distinct CDR3 sequences, with roughly 9% observed a single time. This clonotype turned up a few times. Germline CDR1 is MNHEY and CDR2 is SVGEGT. The CDR3 length is 13 residues. Deletions cut 5 bases from V and 2 bases from J, with 7 bases between. This rearrangement joins TRBV6-2 or TRBV6-3 to TRBJ2-1; no reliable D call. Specimen: naive T cells sorted from blood. This TCR was recovered from a woman aged 45-59 years in good health. The CDR3 sequence: CASSRLAYNEQFF. CDR3 sequence (DNA): TGTGCCAGCAGTCGGCTAGCCTACAATGAGCAGTTCTTC.